This T cell receptor (beta chain) is from a study of cytomegalovirus exposure and HLA in healthy donors. Study observations and caveats: A few V segments could not be told apart, such as TRBV6-2 and TRBV6-3, and were left out. In a later analysis, CMV-associated beta chains were mostly HLA-associated, it appeared.

With 60 Vbeta and 13 Jbeta primers, the PCR was carried out. The assay was immunoSEQ multiplex PCR, and TCRdb's table has in-frame clones only and misses some. The sample has about 110,000 clones; about 75% are singletons. This CDR3 is 18 amino acids long. Per germline, CDR1 MGHRA and CDR2 YSYEKL. V was cut by 1 base and J by 3 bases, with 18 bases left in between. With respect to this clone: The antigen remains unidentified.

Specimen: PBMCs. This TCR came from a male donor in good health and CMV-seropositive. The rearrangement joins TRBV4-1 to TRBJ2-2; D possibly corresponds to TRBD2 (7 bases). The CDR3 is CASSQVAVGGADTGELFF. As DNA, the CDR3 is TGCGCCAGCAGCCAAGTAGCTGTAGGGGGGGCGGACACCGGGGAGCTGTTTTTT.